This TCR beta chain was sequenced during a study of OX40 agonist ivuxolimab in advanced cancers. Overall study context: A male proportion of about 86% was recorded, with mean age approximately 64 years and range about 23 to 90. Findings and caveats of the study: Researchers report that CD8+ T cells had, on average, more expanded clones than CD4+.

Remarks on this clone: Its antigen is unknown.

Measured with immunoSEQ multiplex PCR; TCRdb has only the in-frame clones, and not every one. The sample holds roughly 61,000 clones, approximately 92% seen once. The source material was CD4+ or CD8+ T cells sorted from blood, sampled in a trial of the OX40 agonist ivuxolimab. The sequence derives from an adult with an advanced solid tumor such as melanoma, head and neck, liver or kidney cancer.

This chain's CDR3 is CATSRDLGIGNTIYF. CDR3 bases: TGTGCCACCAGCAGAGATCTTGGTATTGGAAACACCATATATTTT. This chain links TRBV15 with TRBJ1-3; the D is unclear. The CDR3 has 15 residues. Looked up from germline, CDR1 is LNHNV and CDR2 is YYDKDF (reference sequence). V lost 0 bases, J lost 3 bases, and 9 bases lay in between.